This is a list of T cell receptor beta chains from one sample in a study of vaccination effects on CD4 cells after COVID-19. Method: immunoSEQ multiplex PCR; TCRdb's copy keeps in-frame clones and lacks some. The table shows about 52,000 clones, with more than 70% occurring only once. The antigens of these receptors remain unknown. This specimen consisted of CD4+ T cells from PBMCs cultured with HCoV-OC43 spike peptides, obtained before COVID-19 vaccination. The source is a human donor who received a COVID-19 vaccine. Both conserved end residues are part of each CDR3. D genes are given only for firm matches.

>.|TRBV6-5|TRBJ2-2
CASSFYRHTGELFF
>TRBD1|TRBV5-4|TRBJ2-5
CASSQIQGEETQYF
>.|TRBV15|TRBJ1-6
CATSRDRAGDSPLHF
>TRBD1|TRBV2|TRBJ1-5
CASSEDRTGNQPQHF
>TRBD1|TRBV5-6|TRBJ2-1
CASSLRDFGTGYNEQFF
>.|TRBV9|TRBJ2-5
CASSPGLPGTQYF
>TRBD1|TRBV6-5|TRBJ1-5
CASRGTVYSNQPQHF
>.|TRBV2|TRBJ1-2
CASSDGLSGYGYTF
>.|TRBV7-2|TRBJ2-2
CASSRTGAPGGELFF
>.|TRBV7-2|TRBJ1-2
CASSLSAGNYGYTF
>.|TRBV12-3/TRBV12-4|TRBJ1-5
CASSYRDNQPQHF
>.|TRBV3-1/TRBV3-2|TRBJ2-2
CASSQKGSMAGELFF
>.|TRBV7-2|TRBJ1-5
CASSFSDSSYNQPQHF
>.|TRBV24-1|TRBJ2-3
CATSDGSPDTQYF
>TRBD2|TRBV23-1|TRBJ2-3
CASSHSGGRDNTQYF
>TRBD2|TRBV6-5|TRBJ2-5
CASSLAGRETQYF
>.|TRBV4-2|TRBJ2-2
CASSQEDRGRVAGASNTGELFF
>.|TRBV7-2|TRBJ1-5
CASSLGLVGQPQHF
>.|TRBV19|TRBJ1-5
CASSSRRENQPQHF
>.|TRBV30|TRBJ1-1
CACFGTEAFF
>.|TRBV24-1|TRBJ1-1
CATSDWRNTEAFF
>TRBD1|TRBV7-8|TRBJ2-6
CASSLSPTGSRSGANVLTF
>.|TRBV5-6|TRBJ2-3
CASSSGPGFTDTQYF
>.|TRBV7-3|TRBJ2-3
CASSFSGVGTDTQYF
>.|TRBV24-1|TRBJ2-3
CATAASTDTQYF
>.|TRBV9|TRBJ1-3
CASSRGLDGNTIYF
>TRBD1|TRBV19|TRBJ1-1
CASSMDRGTGANTEAFF
>.|TRBV7-2|TRBJ1-2
CASSLGSEIYYGYTF
>.|TRBV7-9|TRBJ2-1
CASSAEYNEQFF
>.|TRBV29-1|TRBJ2-1
CSPSIQGGEQFF
>.|TRBV5-1|TRBJ1-2
CASSLSRDNYGYTF
>.|TRBV6-5|TRBJ1-1
CASSDAGGLNTEAFF
>.|TRBV6-5|TRBJ2-1
CASSLRVGVMNEQFF
>TRBD1|TRBV5-8|TRBJ1-1
CASPSGGGESTEAFF
>TRBD1|TRBV24-1|TRBJ1-4
CATSDAQGAGEKLFF
>.|TRBV18|TRBJ1-1
CASSSTETSEAFF
>.|TRBV29-1|TRBJ1-1
CSVALTGGGTEAFF
>TRBD2|TRBV5-1|TRBJ2-2
CASSPLLAGETGELFF
>TRBD1|TRBV19|TRBJ1-3
CASSASSTGSGNTIYF
>TRBD1|TRBV5-8|TRBJ1-5
CASSAPGQGRQPQHF
>TRBD1|TRBV7-2|TRBJ1-4
CASSLGGTGLNEKLFF
>.|TRBV5-5|TRBJ2-5
CASSLLAGGKETQYF
>TRBD2|TRBV5-1|TRBJ2-1
CASSLAGLAGRNEQFF
>TRBD1|TRBV5-1|TRBJ1-1
CASSRGTAEAFF
>TRBD2|TRBV3-1/TRBV3-2|TRBJ2-3
CASSRSSGGSTDTQYF
>TRBD1|TRBV7-9|TRBJ1-5
CASSLGDRGYDQPQHF
>TRBD1|TRBV4-1|TRBJ1-1
CASSHVTGAPEAFF
>TRBD2|TRBV3-1/TRBV3-2|TRBJ2-3
CASGTTGRIVQYF